This is a list of T cell receptor beta chains from one sample in a study of technical replicates of blood from a few donors. The method was immunoSEQ multiplex PCR; TCRdb's version includes in-frame clones alone and lacks a portion of them. Of 65,000 to 80,000 clones listed, 80% to 95% are singletons. The sequencing sample was made of T cells isolated from PBMCs. These receptors originate from a human donor in good health. The CDR3 runs from the conserved cysteine through the conserved F or W. D genes are given only for firm matches. For some rows the clone size is stated as once, few or many, or as a class when expanded; others skip it.

TGTGCCAGCAGTTTTACAGGGGCAGGCCAGCCCCAGCATTTT	CASSFTGAGQPQHF	TRBV27	TRBJ1-5	TRBD1	NA
TGTGCCAGCAGTTCACAGGGTACAATTCTGGGCTACACCTTC	CASSSQGTILGYTF	TRBV28	TRBJ1-2	NA	NA
TGTGCCAGCTCCCGTCGGACTAGCGGGACTGCATACGAGCAGTACTTC	CASSRRTSGTAYEQYF	TRBV18	TRBJ2-7	TRBD2	NA
TGTGCCAGCAGCCACAGAAGCTCTGAAGCTTTCTTT	CASSHRSSEAFF	TRBV6-5	TRBJ1-1	NA	NA
TGTGCCAGCAGCCTACCAGGCCCCACTGAAGCTTTCTTT	CASSLPGPTEAFF	TRBV6-5	TRBJ1-1	NA	NA
TGTGCCACCTATTCGACTGAAGCTTTCTTT	CATYSTEAFF	TRBV6-5	TRBJ1-1	NA	once
TGTGCCAGCAGCTCTAGCGGCTCCTACAATGAGCAGTTCTTC	CASSSSGSYNEQFF	TRBV5-4	TRBJ2-1	TRBD2	NA
TGTGCCTGGAGCATAGACATATCAGAGACCCTAAACACTGAAGCTTTCTTT	CAWSIDISETLNTEAFF	TRBV30	TRBJ1-1	NA	NA
TGCGCCATCCGGTATGAGACCCAGTACTTC	CAIRYETQYF	TRBV5-1	TRBJ2-5	NA	NA
TGTGCCAGCAGCTTAGATAGCACGGCCGCCTACCCCTACAATGAGCAGTTCTTC	CASSLDSTAAYPYNEQFF	TRBV11-3	TRBJ2-1	NA	NA
TGTGCCAGCAGCTTAGGCGGTAGCGGGAACGAGCAGTACTTC	CASSLGGSGNEQYF	TRBV7-9	TRBJ2-7	TRBD2	once
TGTGCCAGCAGCCAAGGAAACCTTCGCGTCTCAGATACGCAGTATTTT	CASSQGNLRVSDTQYF	TRBV14	TRBJ2-3	NA	once
TGCGCCAGCAGCGAACAGAACACCATATATTTT	CASSEQNTIYF	TRBV5-1	TRBJ1-3	NA	few
TGTGCCAGCTCCCTGGGGGGAATGTTCGGCTACACCTTC	CASSLGGMFGYTF	TRBV27	TRBJ1-2	NA	NA
TGTGCCAGCAGCGCACAGGGGGCCCGGAAAGACAATGAGCAGTTCTTC	CASSAQGARKDNEQFF	TRBV9	TRBJ2-1	TRBD1	once
TGTGCCATCAGGGACAGGGAACCTTCCTACTATGGCTACACCTTC	CAIRDREPSYYGYTF	TRBV10-3	TRBJ1-2	TRBD1	NA
TGTGCCAGCAGCGTTGCTGTAGGGAGAGGAAACACTGAAGCTTTCTTT	CASSVAVGRGNTEAFF	TRBV9	TRBJ1-1	NA	few
TGTGCCAGCAGCTTGCACTTGAACACTGAAGCTTTCTTT	CASSLHLNTEAFF	TRBV7-2	TRBJ1-1	NA	once
TGTGCCACCAGCACTGGACAGTCCACAGATACGCAGTATTTT	CATSTGQSTDTQYF	TRBV15	TRBJ2-3	NA	once
TGTGCCAGCAGCTGGAACCCGGGACTAGCGGAAGTATACAATGAGCAGTTCTTC	CASSWNPGLAEVYNEQFF	TRBV7-3	TRBJ2-1	TRBD2	NA
TGTGCCACCAGCAGAGGAAGGGCAGGGTTGGATGAAGCTTTCTTT	CATSRGRAGLDEAFF	TRBV15	TRBJ1-1	NA	NA
TGTGCCAGCAGCTCAGGGTTGTGGACTGAAGCTTTCTTT	CASSSGLWTEAFF	TRBV7-9	TRBJ1-1	NA	NA
TGTGCCAGTAGTACCTCGGACAGAAACGAGCAGTACTTC	CASSTSDRNEQYF	TRBV19	TRBJ2-7	NA	once
TGCGCCAGCAGCATAGGGACAGGGGCGTACGAGCAGTACTTC	CASSIGTGAYEQYF	TRBV5-1	TRBJ2-7	TRBD1	NA
TGTGCTAGTGGTTTGGGGCGGGGAGGCACAGATACGCAGTATTTT	CASGLGRGGTDTQYF	TRBV12-5	TRBJ2-3	NA	NA
TGTGCCAGCAACACAGGGGGCAGGGTTGAAAAACTGTTTTTT	CASNTGGRVEKLFF	TRBV6-6	TRBJ1-4	TRBD1	NA
TGTGCCAGCAGCCCCGCGACTAGCGGGCCGACTTACGAGCAGTACTTC	CASSPATSGPTYEQYF	TRBV13	TRBJ2-7	TRBD2	NA
TGTGCCAGTAGTATAGATCCGGGAGGCAGCACAGATACGCAGTATTTT	CASSIDPGGSTDTQYF	TRBV19	TRBJ2-3	TRBD2	NA